The 27 T cell receptor beta chains presented below share a single source sample, sequenced in a study of shared clonotypes between healthy human individuals. Sequencing used immunoSEQ multiplex PCR; TCRdb keeps in-frame clones, though not all of them. The table has approximately 980,000 clones, over 60% seen once; the top ten hold about 1.5%. Sequencing was carried out using memory CD4+ T cells sorted from blood. The subset: CD45RA-negative fraction. These receptors were obtained from a young man in good health.

V gene TRBV2 combines with J gene TRBJ1-6; the D gene is possibly TRBD1 (5 bases). The CDR3 is made up of 16 amino acids. In germline, CDR1 is SNHLY, CDR2 FYNNEI. V was cut by 6 bases and J by 3 bases, with 15 bases left in between. The CDR3 DNA sequence: TGTGCCAGCAGCCCCCGGGCAAGGGGCTATAATTCACCCCTCCACTTT. Encoded protein: CASSPRARGYNSPLHF.

The V call is TRBV5-8, the J call TRBJ1-5, with TRBD1 as a possible D gene (5 bases). The germline V and J ends were trimmed by 0 bases and 6 bases, with 7 bases remaining between them. CDR1 SGHTS and CDR2 YDEGEE come from the germline V gene. The CDR3 runs 13 residues. In nucleotides, the CDR3 is TGTGCCAGCAGCTTGGTTAGGGGTCAGCCCCAGCATTTT. It encodes CASSLVRGQPQHF.

V and J are TRBV6-5 and TRBJ2-1; D is uncertain. V gave up 3 bases and J gave up 6 bases, with 12 bases separating them. This CDR3 has 14 residues. Per the germline V gene, CDR1 is MNHEY and CDR2 is SVGAGI. CDR3 region: CASSYGQDGNEQFF. The CDR3 coding sequence is TGTGCCAGCAGTTATGGGCAGGATGGCAATGAGCAGTTCTTC.

This clone occurred once. V gene TRBV18 combines with J gene TRBJ1-3; no reliable D call. The V gene lost 1 base and the J gene lost 0 bases, with 16 bases spanning the gap. There are 18 residues in the CDR3. Germline-derived CDR1 and CDR2 are KGHSH and LQKENI. The CDR3 here is CASSPLVGALHSGNTIYF. CDR3 sequence (DNA): TGTGCCAGCTCACCACTAGTCGGAGCATTGCACTCTGGAAACACCATATATTTT. The full variable domain, completed using reference TRBV18 and TRBJ1-3, is NAGVMQNPRHLVRRRGQEARLRCSPMKGHSHVYWYRQLPEEGLKFMVYLQKENIIDESGMPKERFSAEFPKEGPSILRIQQVVRGDSAAYFCASSPLVGALHSGNTIYFGEGSWLTVV.

In its sample, this clone was seen a few times. This chain connects TRBV6-1 to TRBJ2-7; D gene ambiguous. CDR3 length: 14 residues. With 5 bases removed from V and 4 bases from J, the gap between germline ends came to 15 bases. Germline loops: CDR1 MNHNS, CDR2 SASEGT. In DNA form, the CDR3 reads TGTGCCAGCAGTTTTAACAAGGGTGGGTACGAGCAGTACTTC. Its protein is CASSFNKGGYEQYF.

This clone came up a few times. This sequence joins TRBV7-9 and TRBJ2-3, with D perhaps given as TRBD1 or TRBD2 (5 bases each). The germline V and J ends were trimmed by 1 base and 2 bases, with 13 bases remaining between them. The CDR3 consists of 16 residues. The germline gives CDR1 SEHNR, CDR2 FQNEAQ (reference sequence). The chain's CDR3 is CASSLGLGDLTDTQYF. The CDR3 bases are TGTGCCAGCAGCTTAGGTTTGGGGGATCTCACAGATACGCAGTATTTT. The whole variable domain, filled in from reference TRBV7-9 and TRBJ2-3, reads DTGVSQNPRHKITKRGQNVTFRCDPISEHNRLYWYRQTLGQGPEFLTYFQNEAQLEKSRLLSDRFSAERPKGSFSTLEIQRTEQGDSAMYLCASSLGLGDLTDTQYFGPGTRLTVL.

The V gene is TRBV6-6, the J gene TRBJ2-2; D gene uncertain. Germline CDR1 is MNHNY and CDR2 is SVGAGI (reference sequence). The length of the CDR3 is 14 residues. Trimming shortened V by 2 bases and J by 1 base, and 5 bases separated the two germline ends. CDR3: CASSYAQNTGELFF. The CDR3, as DNA: TGTGCCAGCAGTTACGCCCAGAACACCGGGGAGCTGTTTTTT.

The CDR3 region has the DNA TGTGCCAGCTCACCAGTGGCAGATAACTATGGCTACACCTTC. Translating it yields CASSPVADNYGYTF. This chain joins TRBV18 and TRBJ1-2; unclear D gene. The germline gives CDR1 KGHSH, CDR2 LQKENI. This CDR3 region has 14 residues. V dropped 2 bases and J dropped 1 base, with 8 bases sitting between them.

Turning to this clone: Other DNA sequences from this sample encode an identical CDR3 as well. The rearrangement links TRBV7-2 to TRBJ1-1; 8 nucleotides agree with TRBD1. Germline assignment: CDR1 SGHTA and CDR2 FQGNSA. This CDR3 contains 16 residues. After removal of 5 bases from V and 0 bases from J, the junction contained 8 bases not matched to a gene. Here the CDR3 reads CASSTTGGPMNTEAFF. DNA for the CDR3: TGTGCCAGCAGCACAACAGGGGGACCCATGAACACTGAAGCTTTCTTT. Looking up the rest from reference TRBV7-2 and TRBJ1-1 gives the full variable domain: GAGVSQSPSNKVTEKGKDVELRCDPISGHTALYWYRQSLGQGLEFLIYFQGNSAPDKSGLPSDRFSAERTGGSVSTLTIQRTQQEDSAVYLCASSTTGGPMNTEAFFGQGTRLTVV.

This chain joins TRBV5-1 and TRBJ1-6; D is unresolved. CDR3 length equals 13 residues. Deletions cut 0 bases from V and 9 bases from J, with 7 bases between. Looked up from germline, CDR1 is SGHRS and CDR2 is YFSETQ. The CDR3: CASSLGSASPLHF. The CDR3 nucleotides are TGCGCCAGCAGCTTGGGGAGCGCTTCACCCCTCCACTTT.

The rearrangement uses TRBV7-9 and TRBJ1-5, with 9 bases identical to TRBD1. Germline values: CDR1 SEHNR, CDR2 FQNEAQ (reference sequence). The CDR3 consists of 15 residues. V was pared by 1 base and J by 5 bases, with 3 bases of the junction left unmatched. CDR3 coding DNA: TGTGCCAGCAGCTTAGGGACAGGGGTATATCAGCCCCAGCATTTT. Protein sequence: CASSLGTGVYQPQHF. The full variable domain, its missing parts supplied by reference TRBV7-9 and TRBJ1-5, is DTGVSQNPRHKITKRGQNVTFRCDPISEHNRLYWYRQTLGQGPEFLTYFQNEAQLEKSRLLSDRFSAERPKGSFSTLEIQRTEQGDSAMYLCASSLGTGVYQPQHFGDGTRLSIL.

This clone was seen only once. The CDR3 coding sequence is TGTGCCAGCAGTGAGGGCGGGAACCTCCGTACGCAGTATTTT. Amino acid sequence: CASSEGGNLRTQYF. The rearrangement uses TRBV25-1 and TRBJ2-3, with a weak D call TRBD2 (6 bases). The CDR3 consists of 14 residues. Germline V gives CDR1 MGHDK, CDR2 SYGVNS. Trimming took off 3 bases at V and 8 bases at J, with 15 bases between the two ends.

The chain joins TRBV11-3 to TRBJ2-3, with 12 bases identical to TRBD2. The CDR3 contains 15 residues. Germline V gene sequence: CDR1 SGHNT, CDR2 YENEEA. J gave up 3 bases and V 3 bases, and 1 base lay outside the gene matches. CDR3 residues: CASSLGTSGTDTQYF. CDR3 nucleotides: TGTGCCAGCAGCTTGGGGACTAGCGGGACAGATACGCAGTATTTT.

The genes are TRBV5-1 and TRBJ2-1; D is unresolved. CDR3 size: 15 residues. Germline CDR1 SGHRS, CDR2 YFSETQ. Deletions cut 0 bases from V and 0 bases from J, with 7 bases between. CDR3 in DNA: TGCGCCAGCAGCTTGGAGCAGGCCTCCTACAATGAGCAGTTCTTC. This sequence encodes CASSLEQASYNEQFF.

The rearrangement uses TRBV5-1 and TRBJ2-3, with D perhaps given as TRBD1 or TRBD2 (6 bases each). Trimming left V 7 bases short and J 2 bases short, with 20 bases between. Looked up from germline, CDR1 is SGHRS and CDR2 is YFSETQ. The CDR3 runs to 16 residues. The CDR3 loop reads CASAPLGGYPTDTQYF. CDR3 in DNA: TGCGCCAGCGCCCCCTTAGGGGGGTACCCCACAGATACGCAGTATTTT. Complete variable domain (other parts from reference TRBV5-1 and TRBJ2-3): KAGVTQTPRYLIKTRGQQVTLSCSPISGHRSVSWYQQTPGQGLQFLFEYFSETQRNKGNFPGRFSGRQFSNSRSEMNVSTLELGDSALYLCASAPLGGYPTDTQYFGPGTRLTVL.

J is TRBJ2-3 and V is TRBV7-9; a weak D match, TRBD1 (5 bases). V gave up 5 bases and J gave up 1 base, with 13 bases separating them. The CDR3 extends over 15 amino acids. Looked up from germline, CDR1 is SEHNR and CDR2 is FQNEAQ (reference sequence). This CDR3 is CASSRNLGGTDTQYF. The CDR3 DNA sequence: TGTGCCAGCAGCCGCAACCTAGGGGGCACAGATACGCAGTATTTT. Looking up the rest from reference TRBV7-9 and TRBJ2-3 gives the full variable domain: DTGVSQNPRHKITKRGQNVTFRCDPISEHNRLYWYRQTLGQGPEFLTYFQNEAQLEKSRLLSDRFSAERPKGSFSTLEIQRTEQGDSAMYLCASSRNLGGTDTQYFGPGTRLTVL.

This sequence joins TRBV2 and TRBJ2-3, with D unresolved. There are 11 residues in the CDR3. CDR1 SNHLY and CDR2 FYNNEI come from the germline V gene. V gave up 7 bases and J gave up 6 bases, with 8 bases separating them. CDR3: CASKREDTQYF. The CDR3 DNA reads as TGTGCCAGCAAGCGTGAGGATACGCAGTATTTT.

Of note for this clone: This sample includes further DNA sequences coding for the same CDR3. J is TRBJ2-6 and V is TRBV2; D not resolved. The V gene's germline CDR1 is SNHLY and CDR2 FYNNEI. The CDR3 consists of 14 residues. Trimming pared 5 bases from V and 0 bases from J, leaving 5 bases between. CDR3 region: CASSSSSGANVLTF. The CDR3 DNA sequence: TGTGCCAGCAGTTCTTCCTCTGGGGCCAACGTCCTGACTTTC.

This clone was counted a few times. In the same sample, other DNA sequences code for this CDR3. V usage is TRBV7-2 and J usage is TRBJ2-7; the D is unclear. V was shortened by 4 bases and J by 2 bases, with 3 bases between the two germline ends. Germline lookup yields CDR1 SGHTA and CDR2 FQGNSA. This CDR3 has 11 amino acids. The CDR3 sequence: CASSSAYEQYF. CDR3 DNA sequence: TGTGCCAGCAGCTCCGCCTACGAGCAGTACTTC.

V and J are TRBV5-1 and TRBJ2-2, with 11 bases fitting TRBD2. Germline V lookup: CDR1 SGHRS, CDR2 YFSETQ. V was pared by 4 bases and J by 8 bases, with 7 bases of the junction left unmatched. The CDR3 is 15 amino acids. CDR3 sequence (DNA): TGCGCCAGCAGCCCTCTGACTAGCGGGACGGGGGAGCTGTTTTTT. Translated, it gives CASSPLTSGTGELFF. Based on the CDR3 plus reference TRBV5-1 and TRBJ2-2, the full variable domain is KAGVTQTPRYLIKTRGQQVTLSCSPISGHRSVSWYQQTPGQGLQFLFEYFSETQRNKGNFPGRFSGRQFSNSRSEMNVSTLELGDSALYLCASSPLTSGTGELFFGEGSRLTVL.

This clone appeared a few times. V usage is TRBV5-1 and J usage is TRBJ2-5, with D possibly being TRBD1 (5 bases). The V and J ends lost 2 bases and 0 bases respectively, with 5 bases between them. In germline, CDR1 is SGHRS, CDR2 YFSETQ. The CDR3 consists of 13 residues. CDR3 sequence: CASSFRDQETQYF. The CDR3 DNA reads as TGCGCCAGCAGCTTCAGGGACCAAGAGACCCAGTACTTC. Looking up the rest from reference TRBV5-1 and TRBJ2-5 gives the full variable domain: KAGVTQTPRYLIKTRGQQVTLSCSPISGHRSVSWYQQTPGQGLQFLFEYFSETQRNKGNFPGRFSGRQFSNSRSEMNVSTLELGDSALYLCASSFRDQETQYFGPGTRLLVL.

This rearrangement joins TRBV5-6 to TRBJ2-5; D may correspond to TRBD1 or TRBD2 (5 bases each). Deletions cut 0 bases from V and 5 bases from J, with 14 bases between. This CDR3 has 15 amino acids. Germline V gene sequence: CDR1 SGHDT, CDR2 YYEEEE. CDR3 residues: CASSLAEGRGETQYF. In DNA form, the CDR3 reads TGTGCCAGCAGCTTGGCTGAGGGGCGAGGGGAGACCCAGTACTTC.

This clone occurred once. The chain carries TRBV5-1 and TRBJ1-1; no clear D gene. V lost 0 bases, J lost 2 bases, and 11 bases lay in between. From germline, CDR1 is SGHRS and CDR2 YFSETQ. This CDR3 has 15 residues. The CDR3 reads CASSLGPGSNTEAFF. The CDR3 nucleotides read TGCGCCAGCAGCTTGGGTCCGGGGAGTAACACTGAAGCTTTCTTT.

This clone came up a few times. The V gene is TRBV28, the J gene TRBJ1-5, with D maybe TRBD1 (5 bases). Germline CDR1 reads MDHEN; CDR2 reads SYDVKM. Deletions cut 7 bases from V and 7 bases from J, with 20 bases between. The CDR3 runs to 15 residues. The CDR3 nucleotides are TGTGCCAGCATCCCCGCAAGGGCTCGGGGGCAGCCCCAGCATTTT. The encoded protein is CASIPARARGQPQHF.

In its sample, this clone was seen a few times. This rearrangement joins TRBV6-5 to TRBJ1-2; the D is unclear. Germline CDR1 reads MNHEY; CDR2 reads SVGAGI. CDR3 size: 12 residues. For the CDR3, the DNA is TGTGCGGCTCTAGACGGAGCCTATGGCTACACCTTC. This translates into CAALDGAYGYTF.

This clone appeared many times. This chain connects TRBV4-3 to TRBJ2-5, with a tentative D call TRBD2 (6 bases). The CDR3 consists of 19 residues. CDR1 LGHNA and CDR2 YSLEER come from the germline V gene. Trimming left V 1 base short and J 1 base short, with 22 bases between. CDR3 nucleotide sequence: TGCGCCAGCAGCCAAGGGATCCTGTGGAGGGAGGAACCCCAAGAGACCCAGTACTTC. The encoded protein is CASSQGILWREEPQETQYF.

The CDR3 here is CASSIWTGGGEKLFF. CDR3 coding DNA: TGTGCCAGCAGCATCTGGACAGGGGGGGGTGAAAAACTGTTTTTT. The rearrangement links TRBV11-2 to TRBJ1-4; TRBD1 matches 10 bases. Trimming at V came to 5 bases and at J to 7 bases, leaving 7 bases not matched to a gene. The CDR3 runs to 15 residues. Germline CDR1 reads SGHAT; CDR2 reads FQNNGV.